This T cell receptor (beta chain) came from a study of CD8+CD57+ T cells in acquired aplastic anemia. The CDR3 totals 13 residues. Germline CDR1 reads SQVTM; CDR2 reads ANQGSEA. About this clonotype: One junction end disagrees with the germline gene, perhaps due to a read error.

The template for TCR beta VDJ and CDR3 sequence profiling was genomic DNA. TCRdb re-derived calls from the reads in MiXCR, one entry per CDR3 protein. The top ten hold 45% of the sample, which has around 170,000 distinct CDR3 sequences, around 60% seen once. The chain links TRBV29-1 to TRBJ2-7; D may match TRBD1 or TRBD2 (5 bases each). The sample was sorted CD4+, CD8+, or CD8+CD57+ T cells (not recorded which) from PBMCs. This sequence originates from a human donor in good health. CDR3 sequence (DNA): TGTGCCAGCAGCTTGGGGACGCTCGGGGAGCAGTACTTC. Translated, it gives CASSLGTLGEQYF.